This T cell receptor (beta chain) came from a study of shared clonotypes between healthy human individuals. The study's findings and limits: Generation of non-shared clonotypes was less probable than generation of clonotypes shared by all four donors. The study generally estimated greater richness for naive than memory subsets.

Germline CDR1 ENHRY, CDR2 SYGVKD. The CDR3 loop spans 14 amino acids. V was pared by 6 bases and J by 5 bases, with 7 bases of the junction left unmatched. Libraries were prepared by immunoSEQ multiplex PCR; TCRdb keeps only in-frame clonotypes and omits some of them. The sample records roughly 330,000 clones, 74% being singletons. This clone came up a few times. Its matching antigen is unknown. The split of CD4+ cells yielded CD45RA+ naive and CD45RA-negative memory subsets. What was sequenced was memory CD4+ T cells sorted from blood. Regarding subset: CD45RA-negative fraction. The chain carries TRBV10-3 and TRBJ2-1; 7 positions match TRBD1. The sequence derives from a young man in good health. The CDR3 spells CAIRSGTENNEQFF. The CDR3 nucleotides are TGTGCCATCAGGTCCGGGACAGAGAACAATGAGCAGTTCTTC.